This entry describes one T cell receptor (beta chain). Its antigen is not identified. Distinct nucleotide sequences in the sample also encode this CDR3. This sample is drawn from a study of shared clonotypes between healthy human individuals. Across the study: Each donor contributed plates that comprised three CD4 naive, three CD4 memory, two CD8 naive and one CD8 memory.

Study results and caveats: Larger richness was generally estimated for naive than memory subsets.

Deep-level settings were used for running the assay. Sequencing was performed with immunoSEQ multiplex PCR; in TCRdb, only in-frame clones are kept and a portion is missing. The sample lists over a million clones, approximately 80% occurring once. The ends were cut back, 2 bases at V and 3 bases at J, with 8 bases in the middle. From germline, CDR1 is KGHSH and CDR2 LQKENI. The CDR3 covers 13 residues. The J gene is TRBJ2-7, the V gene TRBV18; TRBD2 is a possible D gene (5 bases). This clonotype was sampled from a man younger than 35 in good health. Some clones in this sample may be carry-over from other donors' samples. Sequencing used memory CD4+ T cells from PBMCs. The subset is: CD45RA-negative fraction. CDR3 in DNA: TGTGCCAGCTCACCAGCCGGGGACTACGAGCAGTACTTC. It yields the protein CASSPAGDYEQYF. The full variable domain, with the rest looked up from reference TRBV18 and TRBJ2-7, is NAGVMQNPRHLVRRRGQEARLRCSPMKGHSHVYWYRQLPEEGLKFMVYLQKENIIDESGMPKERFSAEFPKEGPSILRIQQVVRGDSAAYFCASSPAGDYEQYFGPGTRLTVT.